A single sample gave rise to the 9 T cell receptor beta chains below, sequenced in a study of blood T cell repertoires in COVID-19. The protocol was immunoSEQ multiplex PCR, while the TCRdb copy is restricted to in-frame clones and leaves out a portion. The repertoire consists of around 40,000 clones, with 90% to 95% occurring once and the leading ten covering 15% to 19%. The sequencing sample was made of peripheral blood. These receptors were taken from a woman aged 30 to 39 in a cohort sampled during active COVID-19.

The chain links TRBV9 to TRBJ2-2, with D unresolved. Germline V CDR1 and CDR2: SGDLS, YYNGEE. With 0 bases removed from V and 3 bases from J, the gap between germline ends came to 3 bases. The CDR3 extends over 13 amino acids. The CDR3 loop reads CASSVADTGELFF. In DNA form, the CDR3 reads TGTGCCAGCAGCGTAGCGGACACCGGGGAGCTGTTTTTT.

The J gene is TRBJ2-5, the V gene TRBV2; 9 bases line up with TRBD1. The V gene's germline CDR1 is SNHLY and CDR2 FYNNEI. The CDR3 is 12 amino acids. V dropped 9 bases and J dropped 5; count of bases not matched to a gene: 4. This CDR3 reads CASDRGMETQYF. The CDR3 coding sequence is TGTGCCAGTGACAGGGGGATGGAGACCCAGTACTTC.

This clone was seen a handful of times. J is TRBJ1-4 and V is TRBV9; the D gene is possibly TRBD1 (6 bases). Trimming removed 0 bases at V and 8 bases at J, with 17 bases between. The CDR3 consists of 16 residues. Germline lookup yields CDR1 SGDLS and CDR2 YYNGEE. The DNA of the CDR3 is TGTGCCAGCAGCGTAGCAGCCCAGGGGAGGGGAGAAAAACTGTTTTTT. It translates to CASSVAAQGRGEKLFF.

The chain links TRBV3-1 (or the pseudogene TRBV3-2) to TRBJ2-7; 8 bases align to TRBD2. V was pared by 2 bases and J by 0 bases, with 3 bases of the junction left unmatched. This CDR3 is 15 amino acids long. Germline values: CDR1 LGHDT, CDR2 YNNKEL (reference sequence). CDR3 protein: CASSQSGRPSYEQYF. CDR3 nucleotide sequence: TGTGCCAGCAGCCAAAGCGGGAGACCCTCCTACGAGCAGTACTTC.

This rearrangement joins TRBV2 to TRBJ2-4, with a tentative D call TRBD1 (5 bases). The CDR3 contains 16 residues. The germline CDR1 and CDR2 sequences are SNHLY and FYNNEI. The ends were cut back, 1 base at V and 8 bases at J, with 18 bases in the middle. In DNA form, the CDR3 reads TGTGCCAGCAGTGAAGTATCTAGGAAGGGGTTCGACATTCAGTACTTC. This codes for CASSEVSRKGFDIQYF.

J is TRBJ2-5 and V is TRBV6-5; D is perhaps TRBD1 (6 bases). CDR3 length: 13 amino acids. V was cut by 6 bases and J by 5 bases, with 13 bases left in between. Germline loops: CDR1 MNHEY, CDR2 SVGAGI. The CDR3 region has the DNA TGTGCCAGCAGACCCAGGGGTCGGGAGACCCAGTACTTC. Its protein product is CASRPRGRETQYF.

V usage is TRBV6-2 or TRBV6-3 and J usage is TRBJ1-1; no clear D gene. This CDR3 contains 12 residues. CDR1 is MNHEY and CDR2 is SVGEGT in the germline V gene. V was pared by 4 bases and J by 5 bases, with 8 bases between. DNA of the CDR3: TGTGCCAGCAGTTTGGGGAGGACTGAAGCTTTCTTT. Protein product: CASSLGRTEAFF.

The chain links TRBV9 to TRBJ1-5, with 11 bases lining up with TRBD1. CDR3 length: 16 residues. Trimming removed 4 bases from V and 5 bases from J; junction bases left unmatched: 8. CDR1 is SGDLS and CDR2 is YYNGEE in the germline V gene. The CDR3 DNA reads as TGTGCCAGCAGCCCGTGGACAGGGGGCAAGGATCAGCCCCAGCATTTT. Amino acid sequence: CASSPWTGGKDQPQHF.

CDR3 loop: CASSGQTNYGYTF. Here the CDR3 DNA reads TGTGCCAGCAGCGGACAGACGAACTATGGCTACACCTTC. The chain employs TRBV7-2 and TRBJ1-2; D may be TRBD1 (6 bases). V gave up 5 bases and J gave up 2 bases, with 9 bases separating them. This CDR3 comprises 13 residues. In germline, CDR1 is SGHTA, CDR2 FQGNSA. The whole variable domain, remainder taken from reference TRBV7-2 and TRBJ1-2, is GAGVSQSPSNKVTEKGKDVELRCDPISGHTALYWYRQSLGQGLEFLIYFQGNSAPDKSGLPSDRFSAERTGGSVSTLTIQRTQQEDSAVYLCASSGQTNYGYTFGSGTRLTVV.